This TCR beta chain was observed in a study of blood T cell repertoires in COVID-19. Study information: The study drew acute and convalescent COVID-19 samples from the United States, Italy and Spain.

As originally analysed: From reference gene primer amplification, estimates of nucleated cell counts were derived. Sequenced by immunoSEQ multiplex PCR; TCRdb stores in-frame clones only, minus some. The DNA gave D and trimming, while V, J and clone size come from that table. Of 200,000 or so clones listed, about 86% are singletons. The CDR3 covers 16 residues. V lost 0 bases and J 5 bases, leaving 14 bases between the germline ends. Germline CDR1 is SEHNR and CDR2 is FQNEAQ (reference sequence). The clonotype comes from a man in his thirties or forties with active or convalescent COVID-19. The sample consisted of peripheral blood. The V call is TRBV7-9, the J call TRBJ2-1; D possibly corresponds to TRBD2 (5 bases). The CDR3 DNA follows: TGTGCCAGCAGCTTAGCTTTGAGGGAAGGAGACAATGAGCAGTTCTTC. This codes for CASSLALREGDNEQFF. Supplemented by reference TRBV7-9 and TRBJ2-1, the full variable domain reads DTGVSQNPRHKITKRGQNVTFRCDPISEHNRLYWYRQTLGQGPEFLTYFQNEAQLEKSRLLSDRFSAERPKGSFSTLEIQRTEQGDSAMYLCASSLALREGDNEQFFGPGTRLTVL.